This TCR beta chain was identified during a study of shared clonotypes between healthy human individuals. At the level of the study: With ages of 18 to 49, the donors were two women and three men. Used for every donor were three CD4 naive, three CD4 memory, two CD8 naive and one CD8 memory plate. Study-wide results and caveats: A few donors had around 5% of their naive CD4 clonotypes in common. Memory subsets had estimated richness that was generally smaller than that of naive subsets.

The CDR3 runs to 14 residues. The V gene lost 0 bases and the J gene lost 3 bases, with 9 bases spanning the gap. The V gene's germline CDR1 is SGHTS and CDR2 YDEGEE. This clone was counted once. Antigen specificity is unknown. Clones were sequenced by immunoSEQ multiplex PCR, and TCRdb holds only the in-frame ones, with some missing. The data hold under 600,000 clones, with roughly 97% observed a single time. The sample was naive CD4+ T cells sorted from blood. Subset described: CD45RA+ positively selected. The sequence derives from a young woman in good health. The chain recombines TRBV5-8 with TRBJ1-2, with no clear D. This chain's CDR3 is CASSLGPPYYGYTF. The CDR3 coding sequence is TGTGCCAGCAGCTTGGGACCGCCGTACTATGGCTACACCTTC. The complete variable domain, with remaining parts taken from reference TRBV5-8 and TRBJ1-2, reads EAGVTQSPTHLIKTRGQQATLRCSPISGHTSVYWYQQALGLGLQFLLWYDEGEERNRGNFPPRFSGRQFPNYSSELNVNALELEDSALYLCASSLGPPYYGYTFGSGTRLTVV.